These 25 T cell receptor beta chains originate from one sample sequenced in a study of T cells in Graves' hyperthyroidism and ophthalmopathy. Researchers amplified the TCR beta CDR3 regions from RNA transcripts. The HTBI primer set drove a first-round RT-PCR of the TCR CDR3. TCRdb processed the multiplex PCR reads anew with MiXCR; each CDR3 protein has one entry. The data contain roughly 100,000 distinct CDR3 sequences, roughly 37% of them singletons. Sample: peripheral blood or thyroid tissue (not recorded which). These receptors all stem from a woman younger than 45 with Graves' hyperthyroidism.

At least ten counts were recorded for this clonotype. The J gene is TRBJ1-2, the V gene TRBV5-6, with a weak D call TRBD1 (5 bases). The V end lost 4 bases, the J end lost 6 bases, and 25 bases lay between the germline ends. Germline V CDR1 and CDR2: SGHDT, YYEEEE. The CDR3 is made up of 17 amino acids. CDR3: CASSPIHFLSGADGYTF. CDR3 in DNA: TGTGCCAGCAGCCCGATTCACTTTTTATCTGGGGCGGATGGCTACACCTTC.

This clonotype showed up many times. J is TRBJ1-2 and V is TRBV12-3 or TRBV12-4; D unclear. The V end lost 2 bases, the J end lost 8 bases, and 12 bases lay between the germline ends. This CDR3 contains 13 residues. CDR3 in DNA: TGTGCCAGCAGTTTAATCCTTGATTCGGGCTACACCTTC. The encoded protein is CASSLILDSGYTF.

This clonotype was counted ten times or more. The rearrangement joins TRBV19 to TRBJ1-5; tentative D call: TRBD1 (5 bases). Germline V lookup: CDR1 LNHDA, CDR2 SQIVND (reference sequence). The CDR3 is made up of 14 amino acids. Trimming pared 3 bases from V and 4 bases from J, leaving 10 bases between. CDR3 bases: TGTGCCAGTAGTATTATGACAGTAAATCAGCCCCAGCATTTT. Its translation is CASSIMTVNQPQHF.

The chain recombines TRBV4-2 with TRBJ1-5, with D possibly TRBD1 on 5 matching bases. Trimming stripped 11 bases from V and 11 bases from J, with 25 bases between. Germline-derived CDR1 and CDR2 are LGHNA and YNFKEQ. The CDR3 runs 14 residues. Written as DNA, the CDR3 is TGTGCCTGGAACCTCCCACCCTTATTACAGGCCCAGCATTTT. Translation gives CAWNLPPLLQAQHF.

The chain is built from TRBV12-3 or TRBV12-4 and TRBJ2-6; no clear D gene. V gave up 5 bases and J gave up 3 bases, with 5 bases separating them. The CDR3 runs 13 residues. CDR3 sequence: CASSEGGANVLTF. DNA for the CDR3: TGTGCCAGCAGTGAAGGTGGGGCCAACGTCCTGACTTTC.

The V gene is TRBV28, the J gene TRBJ2-5; tentative D call: TRBD1 (6 bases). The CDR3 has 15 amino acids. Looked up from germline, CDR1 is MDHEN and CDR2 is SYDVKM. V shed 3 bases and J shed 5 bases, with 16 bases lying between them. DNA for the CDR3: TGTGCCAGCAGTTTCTCAGGGGCGGCCAGGGAGACCCAGTACTTC. Protein sequence: CASSFSGAARETQYF.

This clonotype was seen many times. V is TRBV9 and J is TRBJ2-7; TRBD2 is a possible D gene (6 bases). The CDR3 length is 14 residues. The germline V gene encodes CDR1 SGDLS and CDR2 YYNGEE. The V end was cut by 4 bases, the J end by 5 bases, with 16 bases between. The CDR3 DNA is TGTGCCAGCAGCCCGAGCCTAGCGTTCAACGAGCAGTACTTC. This sequence encodes CASSPSLAFNEQYF.

The chain employs TRBV10-3 and TRBJ1-6, with no clear D. Trimming shortened V by 3 bases and J by 7 bases, and 13 bases separated the two germline ends. Germline V gene sequence: CDR1 ENHRY, CDR2 SYGVKD. The length of the CDR3 is 15 residues. The CDR3 sequence: CAISDGSPANSPLHF. CDR3 bases: TGTGCCATCAGTGATGGCAGCCCTGCCAATTCACCCCTCCACTTT.

The chain has TRBV6-1 and TRBJ2-3; 14 nucleotides agree with TRBD2. The CDR3 runs to 20 residues. V gave up 8 bases and J gave up 6 bases; unmatched junction bases: 22. Germline V lookup: CDR1 MNHNS, CDR2 SASEGT. CDR3: CASSDNGLAGGFSLGDTQYF. The CDR3 DNA follows: TGTGCCAGCTCAGATAACGGACTAGCGGGAGGCTTCAGTCTGGGGGATACGCAGTATTTT.

This rearrangement joins TRBV15 to TRBJ2-5; 12 bases are shared with TRBD2. This CDR3 is 16 amino acids long. The V gene's germline CDR1 is LNHNV and CDR2 YYDKDF (reference sequence). The V segment lost 3 bases and the J segment 8 bases; nucleotides outside the gene matches: 10. CDR3 protein: CATSSGWTSGIGTQYF. The CDR3 coding sequence is TGTGCCACCAGCAGCGGATGGACTAGCGGGATCGGTACCCAGTACTTC.

V usage is TRBV5-5 and J usage is TRBJ1-3; the match to TRBD1 covers 7 bases. After removal of 5 bases from V and 2 bases from J, the junction contained 1 base not matched to a gene. Germline CDR1 reads SGHKS; CDR2 reads YYEKEE (reference sequence). The CDR3 is 13 amino acids. CDR3 sequence reads: CASRGTAGNTIYF. The CDR3 DNA follows: TGTGCCAGCAGAGGGACAGCTGGAAACACCATATATTTT.

This clonotype has ten or more counts. This chain links TRBV6-5 with TRBJ2-7; the D gene is possibly TRBD2 (5 bases). The CDR3 contains 14 residues. The V gene's germline CDR1 is MNHEY and CDR2 SVGAGI. V dropped 2 bases and J dropped 4 bases, with 12 bases sitting between them. The CDR3 DNA is TGTGCCAGCAGTTACACGGGAAGTGGGTACGAGCAGTACTTC. Translating gives CASSYTGSGYEQYF.

In regard to this clonotype: Without the conserved terminal phenylalanine or tryptophan, this CDR3 likely stems from a read error. The chain links TRBV3-1 to TRBJ2-7, with 8 bases that match TRBD2. Germline assignment: CDR1 LGHDT and CDR2 YNNKEL (reference sequence). V lost 1 base, J lost 2 bases, and 10 bases stayed unmatched. This CDR3 contains 17 residues. The CDR3 coding sequence is TGTGCCAGCAGCCAAGTCGGTGGGGCGGGAGGCACCTACGAGCAGTACCTC. The encoded protein is CASSQVGGAGGTYEQYL.

V and J are TRBV10-3 and TRBJ2-5; D is possibly TRBD2 (6 bases). The CDR3 has 13 residues. Trimming shortened V by 9 bases and J by 8 bases, and 19 bases separated the two germline ends. CDR1 and CDR2 from the germline V gene are ENHRY and SYGVKD. CDR3 coding DNA: TGTGCCATTGGGACTGGTCCACTGGTCACCCAGTACTTC. Translation: CAIGTGPLVTQYF.

This clonotype was recorded many times. The chain combines TRBV15 with TRBJ2-7; D not certain. Germline-derived CDR1 and CDR2 are LNHNV and YYDKDF (reference sequence). This CDR3 comprises 15 residues. Trimming stripped 0 bases from V and 5 bases from J, with 14 bases between. The CDR3 sequence: CATSRDFIDPNEQYF. CDR3 DNA sequence: TGTGCCACCAGCAGAGATTTTATCGACCCCAACGAGCAGTACTTC.

A note on this clonotype: Compared with germline, one end of the junction differs, possibly owing to a read error. The V call is TRBV7-9, the J call TRBJ2-5; 7 bases are a match to TRBD1. Per germline, CDR1 SEHNR and CDR2 FQNEAQ (reference sequence). CDR3 length: 14 amino acids. The CDR3 nucleotides read TGTGCCAGCAGCTCGGCGACAGGGCCCCAGACTCAGTACTTC. This encodes CASSSATGPQTQYF.

Ten or more counts support this clonotype. The chain recombines TRBV5-6 with TRBJ2-5; D is undetermined. V was cut by 5 bases and J by 4 bases, with 12 bases left in between. Germline values: CDR1 SGHDT, CDR2 YYEEEE. The CDR3 has 13 amino acids. CDR3 residues: CASSPQFPETQYF. In nucleotides, the CDR3 is TGTGCCAGCAGTCCGCAATTCCCAGAGACCCAGTACTTC.

This clonotype has at least ten counts. The chain uses TRBV6-2 or TRBV6-3 and TRBJ2-5; maybe TRBD2 (6 bases). The V end lost 3 bases, the J end lost 3 bases, and 11 bases lay between the germline ends. Germline CDR1 MNHEY, CDR2 SVGEGT. The CDR3 contains 14 residues. This chain's CDR3 is CASSYAGLEETQYF. CDR3 nucleotide sequence: TGTGCCAGCAGTTATGCGGGACTGGAAGAGACCCAGTACTTC.

In regard to this clonotype: The conserved closing phenylalanine or tryptophan is absent in this CDR3, likely reflecting a read error. V and J are TRBV10-1 and TRBJ2-7; 9 bases fit TRBD1. V lost 3 bases and J lost 3; bases outside the gene matches: 9. From germline, CDR1 is WNHNN and CDR2 SYGVQD (reference sequence). The CDR3 loop spans 16 amino acids. CDR3 residues: CASSEAVGQGFYEQYI. The CDR3 bases are TGCGCCAGCAGTGAAGCGGTGGGACAGGGTTTCTACGAGCAGTACATC.

This clonotype was seen at least ten times. Given a much more abundant clone one base away, this may be a read error. This chain uses TRBV20-1 with TRBJ2-7; D is ambiguous. The CDR3 loop spans 15 amino acids. Per the germline V gene, CDR1 is DFQATT and CDR2 is SNEGSKA (reference sequence). Between the trimmed V and J ends, which lost 1 base and 3 bases, there was a span of 16 bases. The CDR3: CSARVLAGGDYEQYF. The CDR3 DNA is TGCAGTGCTAGAGTCTTGGCTGGCGGAGACTACGAGCAGTACTTC.

This clonotype was picked up many times. The chain has TRBV5-4 and TRBJ2-2; the match to TRBD2 covers 7 bases. The CDR3 sequence is 14 residues long. V dropped 7 bases and J dropped 6; count of bases not matched to a gene: 9. CDR1 is SGHNT and CDR2 is YYREEE in the germline V gene (reference sequence). The CDR3 region has the DNA TGTGCCAGCTCCGGGGGGTTGTACGCCGGGGAGCTGTTTTTT. Protein product: CASSGGLYAGELFF.

In its sample, this clonotype was seen many times. V gene TRBV28 combines with J gene TRBJ2-5; the match to TRBD2 covers 10 bases. V gave up 6 bases and J gave up 5 bases; unmatched junction bases: 12. CDR1 MDHEN and CDR2 SYDVKM come from the germline V gene. The CDR3 runs 16 residues. CDR3 sequence: CASRLAGAVVQETQYF. CDR3 DNA: TGTGCCAGCAGGCTAGCGGGAGCAGTTGTCCAGGAGACCCAGTACTTC. Together with reference TRBV28 and TRBJ2-5, the CDR3 gives the full variable domain: DVKVTQSSRYLVKRTGEKVFLECVQDMDHENMFWYRQDPGLGLRLIYFSYDVKMKEKGDIPEGYSVSREKKERFSLILESASTNQTSMYLCASRLAGAVVQETQYFGPGTRLLVL.

This clonotype was seen ten or more times. V gene TRBV20-1 combines with J gene TRBJ2-7; 7 nucleotides match TRBD2. After removal of 5 bases from V and 2 bases from J, the junction contained 9 bases not matched to a gene. The V gene's germline CDR1 is DFQATT and CDR2 SNEGSKA (reference sequence). The CDR3 consists of 14 residues. The CDR3 coding sequence is TGCAGTGCTTCAACCTCGGGACTAACCTACGAGCAGTACTTC. Residues: CSASTSGLTYEQYF.

A word on this clonotype: Given a much more abundant clone one base away, this may be a read error. The rearrangement uses TRBV27 and TRBJ1-2, with no clear D. Trimming shortened V by 5 bases and J by 3 bases, and 10 bases separated the two germline ends. This CDR3 is built from 13 residues. Looked up from germline, CDR1 is MNHEY and CDR2 is SMNVEV (reference sequence). Here the CDR3 reads CASSPGLDYGYTF. The CDR3 nucleotides are TGTGCCAGCAGTCCCGGGCTTGACTATGGCTACACCTTC.

Turning to this clonotype: The CDR3 does not close with the conserved phenylalanine or tryptophan, likely indicating a read error. The V call is TRBV20-1, the J call TRBJ1-4, with 7 bases matching TRBD1. V trimming: 1 base; J trimming: 5 bases; junction bases outside the gene matches: 4. From germline, CDR1 is DFQATT and CDR2 SNEGSKA (reference sequence). CDR3 size: 14 residues. CDR3 region: CSARVSGGNEKLFL. CDR3 coding DNA: TGCAGTGCTAGAGTCTCAGGGGGGAATGAAAAACTGTTTCTT.